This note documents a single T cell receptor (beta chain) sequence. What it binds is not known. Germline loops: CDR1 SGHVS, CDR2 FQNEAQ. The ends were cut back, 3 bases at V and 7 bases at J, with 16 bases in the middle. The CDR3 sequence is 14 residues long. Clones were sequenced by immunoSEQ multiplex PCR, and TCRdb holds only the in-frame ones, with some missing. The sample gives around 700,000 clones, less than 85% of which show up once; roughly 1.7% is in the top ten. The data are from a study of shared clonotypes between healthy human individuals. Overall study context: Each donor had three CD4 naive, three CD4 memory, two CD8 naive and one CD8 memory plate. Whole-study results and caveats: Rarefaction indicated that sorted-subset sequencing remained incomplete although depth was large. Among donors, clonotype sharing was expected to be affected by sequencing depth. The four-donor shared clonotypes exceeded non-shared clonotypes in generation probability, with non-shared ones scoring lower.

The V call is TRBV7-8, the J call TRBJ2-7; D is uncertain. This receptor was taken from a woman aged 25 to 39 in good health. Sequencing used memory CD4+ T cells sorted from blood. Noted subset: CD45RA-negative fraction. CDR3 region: CASSLTEPTGEQYF. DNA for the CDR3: TGTGCCAGCAGCTTGACGGAACCTACCGGAGAGCAGTACTTC.